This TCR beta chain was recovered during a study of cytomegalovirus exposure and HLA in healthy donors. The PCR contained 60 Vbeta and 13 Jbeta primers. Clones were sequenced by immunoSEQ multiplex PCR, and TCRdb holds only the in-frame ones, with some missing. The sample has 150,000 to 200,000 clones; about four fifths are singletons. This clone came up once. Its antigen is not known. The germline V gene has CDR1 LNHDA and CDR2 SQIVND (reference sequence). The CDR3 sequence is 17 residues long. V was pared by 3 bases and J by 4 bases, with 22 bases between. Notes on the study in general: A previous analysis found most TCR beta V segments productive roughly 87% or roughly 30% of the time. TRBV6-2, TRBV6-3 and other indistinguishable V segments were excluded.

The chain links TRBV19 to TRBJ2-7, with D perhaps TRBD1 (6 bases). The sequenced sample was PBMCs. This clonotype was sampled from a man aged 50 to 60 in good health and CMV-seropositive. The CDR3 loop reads CASSMPSVGSGAYEQYF. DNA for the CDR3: TGTGCCAGTAGTATGCCGAGTGTTGGGTCAGGGGCGTACGAGCAGTACTTC.